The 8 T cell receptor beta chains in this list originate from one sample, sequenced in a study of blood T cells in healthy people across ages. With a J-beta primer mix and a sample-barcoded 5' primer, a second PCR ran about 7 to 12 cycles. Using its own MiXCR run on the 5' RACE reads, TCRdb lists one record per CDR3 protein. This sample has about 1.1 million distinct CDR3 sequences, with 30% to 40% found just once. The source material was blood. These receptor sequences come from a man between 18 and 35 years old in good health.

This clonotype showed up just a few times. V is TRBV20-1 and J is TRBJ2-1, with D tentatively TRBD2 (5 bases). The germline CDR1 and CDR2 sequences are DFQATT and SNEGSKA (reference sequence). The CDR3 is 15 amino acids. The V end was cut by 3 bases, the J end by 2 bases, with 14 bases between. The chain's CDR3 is CSARSPRGTYNEQFF. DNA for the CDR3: TGCAGTGCTAGGTCTCCCCGGGGAACCTACAATGAGCAGTTCTTC.

The CDR3 DNA reads TGCAGTGCTAGAGATGAGCAGGTCGAAGAGACCCAGTACTTC. Its protein is CSARDEQVEETQYF. The genes are TRBV20-1 and TRBJ2-5, with no clear D. This CDR3 region has 14 residues. The germline gives CDR1 DFQATT, CDR2 SNEGSKA (reference sequence). V dropped 0 bases and J dropped 3 bases, with 11 bases sitting between them.

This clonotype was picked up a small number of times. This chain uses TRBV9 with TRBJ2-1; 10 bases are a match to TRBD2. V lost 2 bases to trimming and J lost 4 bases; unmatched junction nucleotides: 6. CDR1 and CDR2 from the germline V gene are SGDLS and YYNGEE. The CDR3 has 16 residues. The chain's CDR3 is CASSVLAGGRYNEQFF. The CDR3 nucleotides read TGTGCCAGCAGCGTCTTAGCGGGGGGAAGGTACAATGAGCAGTTCTTC.

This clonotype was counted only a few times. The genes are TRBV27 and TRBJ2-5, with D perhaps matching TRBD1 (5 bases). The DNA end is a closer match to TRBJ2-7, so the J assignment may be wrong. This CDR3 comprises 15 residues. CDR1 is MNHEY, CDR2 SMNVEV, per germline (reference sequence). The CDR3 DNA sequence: TGTGCCAGCAGTTTTTCTGGCAGCTCCCAGGGCGAGCAGTACTTC. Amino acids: CASSFSGSSQGEQYF.

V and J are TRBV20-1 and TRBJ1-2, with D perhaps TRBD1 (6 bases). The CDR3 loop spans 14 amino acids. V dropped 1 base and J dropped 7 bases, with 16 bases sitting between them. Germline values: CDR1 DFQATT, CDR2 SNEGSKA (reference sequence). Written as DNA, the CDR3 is TGCAGTGCTAGAGTAGTCCAGGGGTTAGTTGGCTACACCTTC. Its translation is CSARVVQGLVGYTF.

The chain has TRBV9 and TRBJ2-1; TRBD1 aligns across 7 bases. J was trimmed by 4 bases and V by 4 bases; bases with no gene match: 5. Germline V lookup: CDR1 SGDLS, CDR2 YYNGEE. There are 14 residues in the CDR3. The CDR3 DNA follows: TGTGCCAGCAGCTCCCTGACAGGGTACAATGAGCAGTTCTTC. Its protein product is CASSSLTGYNEQFF.

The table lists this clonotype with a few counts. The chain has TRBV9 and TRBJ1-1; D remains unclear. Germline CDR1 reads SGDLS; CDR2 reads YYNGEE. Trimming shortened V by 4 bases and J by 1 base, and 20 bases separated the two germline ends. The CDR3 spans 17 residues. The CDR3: CASSSEGPGKRNTEAFF. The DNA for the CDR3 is TGTGCCAGCAGCTCAGAGGGTCCGGGGAAGAGGAACACTGAAGCTTTCTTT.

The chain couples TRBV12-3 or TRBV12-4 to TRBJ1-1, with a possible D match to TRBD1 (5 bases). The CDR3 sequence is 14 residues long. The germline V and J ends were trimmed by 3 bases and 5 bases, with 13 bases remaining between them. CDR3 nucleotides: TGTGCCAGCAGTTTTCAGGGAAGGATGACTGAAGCTTTCTTT. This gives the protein CASSFQGRMTEAFF.